The sequence of this TCR beta chain was determined in a study of cytomegalovirus exposure and HLA in healthy donors. Whole-study results and caveats: Reported findings show TCR beta sequences accurately forecast HLA-A and HLA-B alleles in most subjects.

PCR amplification relied on 60 Vbeta primers (plus 13 Jbeta primers). Methods used by the authors: Later, roughly 86 million unique TCR beta chains were counted in an analysis, and some 11 million of them were shared. The protocol was immunoSEQ multiplex PCR, while the TCRdb copy is restricted to in-frame clones and leaves out a portion. V, J and clone size are those of that table, while D and trimming were read from the DNA. The profile shows around 90,000 clones, around 80% of them singletons. V was clipped by 0 bases and J by 3 bases; unmatched bases: 11. Germline-derived CDR1 and CDR2 are SEHNR and FQNEAQ (reference sequence). The CDR3 length is 17 residues. To note about this clone: Its antigen remains unknown.

Sequencing used PBMCs. This clonotype originated in a young man in good health and CMV-seronegative. This chain joins TRBV7-9 and TRBJ2-7; 7 nucleotides agree with TRBD1. The CDR3 here is CASSLAMRTGTNYEQYF. CDR3 DNA: TGTGCCAGCAGCTTAGCGATGAGGACAGGAACAAACTACGAGCAGTACTTC.